The rows below give T cell receptor beta chains drawn from one sample of a study of cytomegalovirus exposure and HLA in healthy donors. Some clones are missing from TCRdb's copy, which holds only in-frame ones; the method was immunoSEQ multiplex PCR. The top ten hold 2% to 2.5% of the sample, which has roughly 170,000 clones, approximately 80% seen once. Input material: PBMCs. These receptors were collected from a young woman in good health and CMV-seronegative. CDR3s include the opening cysteine and the closing phenylalanine or tryptophan. The D gene is left open where the match is weak. Not all rows give a size; the values are once, few, many and, for expanded clones, a class.

D gene	V gene	J gene	clone size	CDR3 protein	CDR3 DNA
TRBD1	TRBV15	TRBJ1-1	-	CATSRRGWGQGGTEAFF	TGTGCCACCAGCCGGCGGGGTTGGGGACAGGGGGGCACTGAAGCTTTCTTT
-	TRBV28	TRBJ2-5	-	CASSAAGTGQETQYF	TGTGCCAGCAGCGCGGCGGGGACCGGGCAAGAGACCCAGTACTTC
-	TRBV11-2	TRBJ1-3	-	CASSLGGSGNTIYF	TGTGCCAGCAGCTTAGGAGGGTCTGGAAACACCATATATTTT
-	TRBV15	TRBJ2-3	once	CATSRTLREQTDTQYF	TGTGCCACCAGCAGGACGCTTCGGGAACAAACAGATACGCAGTATTTT
TRBD2	TRBV11-2	TRBJ2-5	-	CASSRGTSGGGRETQYF	TGTGCCAGCAGCCGCGGGACTAGCGGGGGGGGACGGGAGACCCAGTACTTC
-	TRBV6-5	TRBJ2-7	-	CASSYSGLPHEQYF	TGTGCCAGCAGTTACTCTGGACTTCCCCACGAGCAGTACTTC
-	TRBV7-9	TRBJ1-4	-	CASSLGVATNEKLFF	TGTGCCAGCAGCTTAGGCGTGGCAACTAATGAAAAACTGTTTTTT
TRBD2	TRBV7-9	TRBJ2-2	-	CASAQLAANTGELFF	TGTGCCAGCGCCCAACTAGCGGCGAACACCGGGGAGCTGTTTTTT
-	TRBV27	TRBJ2-7	-	CASSSWTAWAYEQYF	TGTGCCAGCAGTTCCTGGACAGCGTGGGCTTACGAGCAGTACTTC
TRBD1	TRBV5-1	TRBJ2-3	once	CASSDGTGVFTDTQYF	TGCGCCAGCAGCGACGGGACAGGGGTCTTCACAGATACGCAGTATTTT
TRBD2	TRBV9	TRBJ2-7	-	CASSVGTRVAEQYF	TGTGCCAGCAGCGTAGGGACTAGAGTTGCCGAGCAGTACTTC
-	TRBV5-1	TRBJ2-4	-	CASSPGQILAKNIQYF	TGCGCCAGCAGCCCAGGTCAAATACTGGCCAAAAACATTCAGTACTTC
TRBD1	TRBV7-2	TRBJ2-3	-	CASSSGTGIDTQYF	TGTGCCAGCAGCTCCGGGACAGGGATAGATACGCAGTATTTT
TRBD1	TRBV28	TRBJ2-6	-	CASSHLTGSGANVLTF	TGTGCCAGCAGTCACTTGACAGGGTCTGGGGCCAACGTCCTGACTTTC
-	TRBV21-1	TRBJ2-7	-	CASSKGGNNYEQYF	TGTGCCAGCAGCAAAGGCGGCAATAACTACGAGCAGTACTTC
-	TRBV10-3	TRBJ1-6	-	CAINSSGGYSPLHF	TGTGCCATCAATTCCTCGGGGGGATATTCACCCCTCCACTTT
-	TRBV2	TRBJ2-3	-	CASRLRVRTTDTQYF	TGTGCCAGCAGGCTGAGGGTAAGGACCACAGATACGCAGTATTTT
-	TRBV19	TRBJ2-1	-	CASSGSSYNEQFF	TGTGCCAGTAGTGGTAGCTCCTACAATGAGCAGTTCTTC
-	TRBV9	TRBJ1-1	-	CASSVGGYTEAFF	TGTGCCAGCAGCGTGGGGGGGTACACTGAAGCTTTCTTT
-	TRBV10-3	TRBJ2-1	-	CAISEEDTPTDEQFF	TGTGCCATCAGTGAGGAGGACACCCCGACAGATGAGCAGTTCTTC
TRBD1	TRBV4-1	TRBJ1-2	-	CASSPTGTGRIFVGYTF	TGCGCCAGCAGCCCAACCGGGACAGGGAGGATTTTTGTCGGCTACACCTTC
-	TRBV7-8	TRBJ2-7	-	CASSPSLNVGQYF	TGTGCCAGCAGCCCTAGCCTCAACGTCGGGCAGTACTTC
-	TRBV7-9	TRBJ2-5	-	CSSSHPASWETQYF	TGTTCCAGCAGCCACCCCGCTAGCTGGGAGACCCAGTACTTC
-	TRBV7-9	TRBJ2-7	-	CASSLEGGAAYEQYF	TGTGCCAGCAGCCTGGAAGGCGGAGCCGCCTACGAGCAGTACTTC
-	TRBV27	TRBJ2-6	-	CASSSTPAGANVLTF	TGTGCCAGCAGTTCAACCCCGGCTGGGGCCAACGTCCTGACTTTC
TRBD2	TRBV28	TRBJ2-5	-	CASRSTSGRIQETQYF	TGTGCCAGCAGATCGACTAGCGGGAGGATTCAAGAGACCCAGTACTTC
-	TRBV9	TRBJ1-2	-	CASSGGGGGTYTF	TGTGCCAGCAGCGGGGGAGGCGGGGGAACCTACACCTTC
TRBD1	TRBV7-6	TRBJ2-5	-	CASSGGQGAGETQYF	TGTGCCAGCAGCGGGGGACAGGGGGCGGGGGAGACCCAGTACTTC
TRBD1	TRBV6-5	TRBJ2-7	-	CASSFSTGVYEQYF	TGTGCCAGCAGTTTCTCAACAGGGGTTTACGAGCAGTACTTC
TRBD1	TRBV28	TRBJ1-1	-	CASSTRQGALGTEAFF	TGTGCCAGCAGTACCCGACAGGGGGCGCTTGGCACTGAAGCTTTCTTT
TRBD2	TRBV5-5	TRBJ2-1	-	CASSERPGTSGHNEQFF	TGTGCCAGCAGCGAAAGGCCCGGGACTAGTGGCCACAATGAGCAGTTCTTC
TRBD1	TRBV6-5	TRBJ1-6	-	CASTQTGDNSPLHF	TGTGCCAGCACCCAGACAGGGGATAATTCACCCCTCCACTTT
TRBD2	TRBV19	TRBJ2-1	-	CASSKVAGGTNEQFF	TGTGCCAGTAGTAAAGTAGCGGGAGGAACCAATGAGCAGTTCTTC
-	TRBV27	TRBJ2-1	-	CASSLSGLYNEQFF	TGTGCCAGCAGTTTAAGCGGACTTTACAATGAGCAGTTCTTC
TRBD2	TRBV18	TRBJ2-1	few	CASSPGTSGYNEQFF	TGTGCCAGCTCCCCAGGGACTAGCGGCTACAATGAGCAGTTCTTC
TRBD1	TRBV5-6	TRBJ1-5	-	CASSGGTGSNQPQHF	TGTGCCAGCAGCGGCGGGACAGGGAGCAATCAGCCCCAGCATTTT
-	TRBV2	TRBJ1-2	once	CASSGTVNYGYTF	TGTGCCAGCAGTGGGACAGTTAACTATGGCTACACCTTC
-	TRBV5-1	TRBJ2-5	-	CASSFGGEETQYF	TGCGCCAGCAGCTTCGGAGGGGAAGAGACCCAGTACTTC
-	TRBV7-9	TRBJ2-5	few	CASSLLGHKGETQYF	TGTGCCAGCAGCTTACTGGGACATAAGGGGGAGACCCAGTACTTC
-	TRBV4-3	TRBJ2-3	-	CASSQEQTITDTQYF	TGCGCCAGCAGCCAAGAACAGACAATCACAGATACGCAGTATTTT
-	TRBV4-2	TRBJ2-7	-	CASSRRNSALGEQYF	TGTGCCAGCAGCCGTCGGAATAGCGCCCTCGGCGAGCAGTACTTC
TRBD2	TRBV28	TRBJ2-1	-	CASSRSGTRPYNEQFF	TGTGCCAGCAGTCGATCCGGGACTAGGCCCTACAATGAGCAGTTCTTC